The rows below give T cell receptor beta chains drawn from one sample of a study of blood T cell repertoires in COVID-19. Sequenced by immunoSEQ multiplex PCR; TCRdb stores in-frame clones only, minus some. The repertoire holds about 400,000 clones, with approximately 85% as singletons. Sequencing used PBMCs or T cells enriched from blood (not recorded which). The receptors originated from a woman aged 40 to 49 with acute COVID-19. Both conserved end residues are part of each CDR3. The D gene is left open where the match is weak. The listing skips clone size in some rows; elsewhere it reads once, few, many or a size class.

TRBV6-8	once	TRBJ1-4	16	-	TGTGCCAGCAGTTCACGACAGTCGGTTACTAATGAAAAACTGTTTTTT	CASSSRQSVTNEKLFF
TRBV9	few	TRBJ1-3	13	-	TGTGCCAGCACACGTTCCGGGGTGAACACCATATATTTT	CASTRSGVNTIYF
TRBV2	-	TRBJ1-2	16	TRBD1	TGTGCCAGCAGTGAATTAGCAACAGGGGACCTCTATGGCTACACCTTC	CASSELATGDLYGYTF
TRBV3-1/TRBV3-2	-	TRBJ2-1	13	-	TGTGCCAGCGGGCCGGGACATTTGCGCGAGCAGTTCTTC	CASGPGHLREQFF
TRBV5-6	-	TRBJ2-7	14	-	TGTGCCAGCAGCTTGGGGAACAGGCTCTACGAGCAGTACTTC	CASSLGNRLYEQYF
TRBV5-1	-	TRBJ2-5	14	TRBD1	TGCGCCAGCAGCACGACAGGGGGCCAAGAGACCCAGTACTTC	CASSTTGGQETQYF
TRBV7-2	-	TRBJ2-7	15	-	TGTGCCAGCAGCTTAGGGGACTGGCAAACCTACGAGCAGTACTTC	CASSLGDWQTYEQYF
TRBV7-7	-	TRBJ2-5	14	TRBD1	TGTGCCAGCAGCCCGACGGGACAGGGCCCGACCCAGTACTTC	CASSPTGQGPTQYF
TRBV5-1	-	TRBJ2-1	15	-	TGCGCCAGCAGCCTAACGGGTACCTCCTACAATGAGCAGTTCTTC	CASSLTGTSYNEQFF
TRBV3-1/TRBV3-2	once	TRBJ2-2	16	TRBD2	TGTGCCAGCAGCCAGAGGACTAGCACGAACACCGGGGAGCTGTTTTTT	CASSQRTSTNTGELFF
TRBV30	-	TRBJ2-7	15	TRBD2	TGTGCCTGGAGCCTAGGAGGGGCTAGCGGGGGGGAGGCGCACTTC	CAWSLGGASGGEAHF
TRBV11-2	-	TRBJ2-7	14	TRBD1	TGTGCCAGCAGGTCAGGGGGCCGCACGGGCGAGCAGTACTTC	CASRSGGRTGEQYF
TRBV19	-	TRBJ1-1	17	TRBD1	TGTGCCAGTAGTATAGGGGACAGGGGATTTTTGAACACTGAAGCTTTCTTT	CASSIGDRGFLNTEAFF
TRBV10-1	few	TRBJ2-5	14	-	TGCGCCAGCAGTGAGTCTAGCGGCCAAGAGACCCAGTACTTC	CASSESSGQETQYF
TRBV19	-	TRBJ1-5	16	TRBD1	TGTGCCAGTAGTACCCAGGGACAGGGGTGGGGTCAGCCCCAGCATTTT	CASSTQGQGWGQPQHF
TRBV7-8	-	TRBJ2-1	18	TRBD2	TGTGCCAGCAGCCTTGGGTCACCCCGGGGCGGGGGGGCGAATGAGCAGTTCTTC	CASSLGSPRGGGANEQFF
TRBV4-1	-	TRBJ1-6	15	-	TGCGCCAGCAGCCAAGTTGGCAGGGGCCCCAAACCCCTCCACTTT	CASSQVGRGPKPLHF
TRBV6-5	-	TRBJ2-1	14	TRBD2	TGTGCCAGCAGGCGGGACCCGGGGGGCAATGAGCAGTTCTTC	CASRRDPGGNEQFF
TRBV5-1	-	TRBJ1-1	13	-	TGCGCCAGCAGCTTGGTCGTAAACACTGAAGCTTTCTTT	CASSLVVNTEAFF
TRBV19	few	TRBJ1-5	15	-	TGTGCCAGTAGTATAGGGGGGGGAAGCAATCAGCCCCAGCATTTT	CASSIGGGSNQPQHF
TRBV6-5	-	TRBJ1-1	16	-	TGTGCCAGCAGTTACATTCGGGTCGCAGGGGATCCTGAAGCTTTCTTT	CASSYIRVAGDPEAFF
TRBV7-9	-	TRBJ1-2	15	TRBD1	TGTGCCAGCAGCACAACCGACAGGGCTAACTATGGCTACACCTTC	CASSTTDRANYGYTF
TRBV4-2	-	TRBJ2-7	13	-	TGTGCCAGCAGCCAACCCGGTCCCTACGAGCAGTACTTC	CASSQPGPYEQYF
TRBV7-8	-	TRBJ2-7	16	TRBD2	TGTGCCAGCAGCCCCATGGTAGCGGGGGGGATCTACGAGCAGTACTTC	CASSPMVAGGIYEQYF
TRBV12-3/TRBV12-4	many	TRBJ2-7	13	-	TGTGCCAGCAGCCCCCAGATTACCTACGAGCAGTACTTC	CASSPQITYEQYF
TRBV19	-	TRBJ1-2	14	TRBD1	TGTGCCAGTAGTGAGCAGGGGGCTGACTATGGCTACACCTTC	CASSEQGADYGYTF
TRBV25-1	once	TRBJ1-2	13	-	TGTGCCAGCAGTCGGGGGGGCGCCGAGCGCTACACCTTC	CASSRGGAERYTF
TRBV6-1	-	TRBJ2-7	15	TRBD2	TGTGCCAGCAGTGAGGGACTAGCGGGGGGCAACGAGCAGTACTTC	CASSEGLAGGNEQYF
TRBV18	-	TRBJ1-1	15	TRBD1	TGTGCCAGCTCACCCCAGGGGGCATTGAACACTGAAGCTTTCTTT	CASSPQGALNTEAFF
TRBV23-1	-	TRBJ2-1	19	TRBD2	TGCGCCAGCAGTCACCCTCCCAGCGATAGCGGGGGGCTTTACAATGAGCAGTTCTTC	CASSHPPSDSGGLYNEQFF
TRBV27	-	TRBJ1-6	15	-	TGTGCCAGCAGTTTGGGGGGAAGACCTAATTCACCCCTCCACTTT	CASSLGGRPNSPLHF
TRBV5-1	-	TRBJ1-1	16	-	TGCGCCAGCAGCGCCCAGGGGAGCTTAAGGAGCACTGAAGCTTTCTTT	CASSAQGSLRSTEAFF
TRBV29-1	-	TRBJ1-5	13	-	TGCAGCGTTGCAATCGGGAGCAATCAGCCCCAGCATTTT	CSVAIGSNQPQHF
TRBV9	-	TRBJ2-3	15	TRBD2	TGTGCCAGCAGCGTAGGGACTAGCGGCACAGATACGCAGTATTTT	CASSVGTSGTDTQYF
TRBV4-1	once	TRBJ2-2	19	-	TGCGCCAGCAGCCAAGATCAGGACCCTCGACAGCCGAACACCGGGGAGCTGTTTTTT	CASSQDQDPRQPNTGELFF
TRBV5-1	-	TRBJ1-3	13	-	TGCGCCAGCAGCTTAGACACTGGAAACACCATATATTTT	CASSLDTGNTIYF
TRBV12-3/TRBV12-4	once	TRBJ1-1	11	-	TGTGCCAGCAGCCGTGAGGGTAAGGCTTTCTTT	CASSREGKAFF
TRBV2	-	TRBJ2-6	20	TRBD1	TGTGCCAGCAGTGAAGCGAGTTTGGGACAGGGCCCACCTGGGGCCAACGTCCTGACTTTC	CASSEASLGQGPPGANVLTF
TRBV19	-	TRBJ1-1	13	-	TGTGCCAGTAGAGACAGGATGAACACTGAAGCTTTCTTT	CASRDRMNTEAFF
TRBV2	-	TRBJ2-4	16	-	TGTGCCAGCTCCAATCTTATTGAGCTAACCAAAAACATTCAGTACTTC	CASSNLIELTKNIQYF
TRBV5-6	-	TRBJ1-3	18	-	TGTGCCAGCAGCTTGAGTGTTGCGGCAGGGGCTCCTGGAAACACCATATATTTT	CASSLSVAAGAPGNTIYF
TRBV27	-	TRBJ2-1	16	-	TGTGCCAGCAGTCCCGTTTTTAGCCCCAATGGCGGTGAGCAGTTCTTC	CASSPVFSPNGGEQFF
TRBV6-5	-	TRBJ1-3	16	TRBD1	TGTGCCAGCAGTTACTCGGGGACAGGGACTGGAAACACCATATATTTT	CASSYSGTGTGNTIYF
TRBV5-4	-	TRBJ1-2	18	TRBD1	TGTGCCAGCAGCTGGGGACAGGGGATCTCCCTAGCTAACTATGGCTACACCTTC	CASSWGQGISLANYGYTF
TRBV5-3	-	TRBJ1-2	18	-	TGTGCCAGAAGCTTGCGGTGGGGTCATGTCCAGGGGCCTTATGGCTACACCTTC	CARSLRWGHVQGPYGYTF
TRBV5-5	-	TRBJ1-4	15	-	TGTGCCAGCAGCACACTGGGGGCGAGGGATGAAAAACTGTTTTTT	CASSTLGARDEKLFF
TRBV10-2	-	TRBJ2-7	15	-	TGCGCCAGCAGTGAACGGCTGTCGAGGTACTACGAGCAGTACTTC	CASSERLSRYYEQYF
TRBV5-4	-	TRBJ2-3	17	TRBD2	TGTGCCAGCAGCTACGGACTAGCGGGCTCTCTACCCGAGACGCAGTATTTT	CASSYGLAGSLPETQYF
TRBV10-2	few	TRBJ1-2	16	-	TGCGCCAGCAGTGCTTCGACAGGCGGCGTGGGTTATGGCTACACCTTC	CASSASTGGVGYGYTF
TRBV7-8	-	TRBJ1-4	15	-	TGTGCCAGCAGCCCATCGAAGGGGGGGGTGGAAAAACTGTTTTTT	CASSPSKGGVEKLFF
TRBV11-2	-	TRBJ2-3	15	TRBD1	TGTGCCAGCAGCAAGGGGACAGGAGGAATAGATACGCAGTATTTT	CASSKGTGGIDTQYF
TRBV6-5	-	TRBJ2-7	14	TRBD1	TGTGCCAGCGGGTGGGGGACAGGCATCTACGAGCAGTACTTC	CASGWGTGIYEQYF
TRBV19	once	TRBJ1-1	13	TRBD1	TGTGCCAGTAGTAACAGGGGGCTCACTGAAGCTTTCTTT	CASSNRGLTEAFF
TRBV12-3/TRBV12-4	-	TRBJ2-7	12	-	TGTGCCAGCAGTCCAGGGGTCTACGAGCAGTACTTC	CASSPGVYEQYF
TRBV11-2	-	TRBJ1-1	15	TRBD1	TGTGCCAGCAGGAAACCGGGACAGGGGCTCGGTGAAGCTTTCTTT	CASRKPGQGLGEAFF
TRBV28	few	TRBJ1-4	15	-	TGTGCCAGCAGACCCTGGCGGGCAACTAATGAAAAACTGTTTTTT	CASRPWRATNEKLFF
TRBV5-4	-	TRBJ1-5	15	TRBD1	TGTGCCAGCAGCCAGGGGGGTGGACGCAATCAGCCCCAGCATTTT	CASSQGGGRNQPQHF
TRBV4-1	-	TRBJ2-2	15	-	TGCGCCAGCAGCCAATGGGCAGCGAACACCGGGGAGCTGTTTTTT	CASSQWAANTGELFF
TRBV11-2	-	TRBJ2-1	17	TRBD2	TGTGCCAGCAGCCCGGGACTAGCGGGGGCCTCCTACAATGAGCAGTTCTTC	CASSPGLAGASYNEQFF
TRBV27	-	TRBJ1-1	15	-	TGTGCCGGCAGTGCCAAACTACAGGGGAACACTGAAGCTTTCTTT	CAGSAKLQGNTEAFF